These T cell receptor beta chains were read from a single sample in a study of cytomegalovirus exposure and HLA in healthy donors. TCRdb's copy holds only in-frame clones and misses some; the assay was immunoSEQ multiplex PCR. The sample holds over 150,000 clones, roughly 80% seen once. The specimen was PBMCs. These receptors were taken from a woman in her twenties or thirties in good health and CMV-seropositive. Each CDR3 is given with its conserved first and last residue. D genes are given only for firm matches. Part of the rows lack a size; the others show once, few, many or a class for expanded clones.

d_gene	v_gene	j_gene	abundance	CDR3aa	CDR3nt
TRBD1	TRBV4-2	TRBJ1-2	few	CASSFDSDRGAYNYGYTF	TGTGCCAGCAGCTTTGATTCGGACAGGGGGGCCTATAACTATGGCTACACCTTC
-	TRBV30	TRBJ1-6	-	CAWSPPRMRYNSPLHF	TGTGCCTGGAGTCCCCCCAGGATGCGATATAATTCACCCCTCCACTTT
TRBD1	TRBV7-9	TRBJ1-1	few	CASSRQGVGTEAFF	TGTGCCAGCAGCCGACAGGGTGTAGGGACTGAAGCTTTCTTT
-	TRBV2	TRBJ2-2	-	CASTGLITGELFF	TGTGCCAGCACCGGACTTATAACCGGGGAGCTGTTTTTT
TRBD1	TRBV7-2	TRBJ1-2	-	CASSLVQGAGGYTF	TGTGCCAGCAGCTTAGTTCAGGGGGCGGGTGGCTACACCTTC
-	TRBV10-3	TRBJ1-1	-	CATSRAENTEAFF	TGTGCCACATCCAGGGCAGAGAACACTGAAGCTTTCTTT
-	TRBV7-2	TRBJ2-7	-	CASSLVQDSYEQYF	TGTGCCAGCAGCTTAGTACAGGACTCCTACGAGCAGTACTTC
-	TRBV7-9	TRBJ1-5	-	CASSFQGEEPQHF	TGTGCCAGCAGCTTCCAGGGCGAGGAGCCCCAGCATTTT
-	TRBV5-6	TRBJ2-1	-	CASSLNRAQNEQFF	TGTGCCAGCAGCTTGAATCGAGCACAGAATGAGCAGTTCTTC
-	TRBV10-2	TRBJ2-3	-	CASSESLFSTDTQYF	TGCGCCAGCAGTGAGTCCTTGTTCAGCACAGATACGCAGTATTTT
-	TRBV5-1	TRBJ2-5	-	CASSLRQRRQETQYF	TGCGCCAGCAGCCTCCGACAGCGACGCCAAGAGACCCAGTACTTC
TRBD1	TRBV5-1	TRBJ2-3	-	CASSPGQGPDTQYF	TGCGCCAGCAGCCCCGGACAGGGCCCGGATACGCAGTATTTT